Listed below are T cell receptor beta chains from one sample, sequenced in a study of beta chain features in type 1 diabetes. TCRdb's copy holds only in-frame clones and misses some; the assay was immunoSEQ multiplex PCR. The profile shows 350,000 to 450,000 clones, about 14% of them singletons. Material: naive CD4+ T cells from blood. The source is a young woman in good health. The CDR3 runs from the conserved cysteine through the conserved F or W. D genes are given only for firm matches. Clone size is stated in some rows and not others, as once, few, many or a class when expanded.

abundance	d_gene	v_gene	j_gene	CDR3nt	CDR3aa
few	TRBD2	TRBV5-1	TRBJ2-7	TGCGCCAGCAGCGACGGGAGGGCCCCTAGCTCCTACGAGCAGTACTTC	CASSDGRAPSSYEQYF
few	TRBD2	TRBV7-2	TRBJ2-7	TGTGCCAGCAGCCCCCCGACTAGCGGGAGCTACGAGCAGTACTTC	CASSPPTSGSYEQYF
few	TRBD2	TRBV7-9	TRBJ2-7	TGTGCCAGCAGCTTACGCCGAGGAAGCGGGAGGGCCCACCACGAGCAGTACTTC	CASSLRRGSGRAHHEQYF
NA	NA	TRBV7-8	TRBJ2-1	TGTGCCAGCAGCTTAGGGTGGAGGGGGCGCGTAAGGAATGAGCAGTTCTTC	CASSLGWRGRVRNEQFF
few	NA	TRBV30	TRBJ1-4	TGTGCCTGGAGTTTCGGGGTTGAAAAACTGTTTTTT	CAWSFGVEKLFF
NA	TRBD1	TRBV5-6	TRBJ2-1	TGTGCCAGCAGCTTGGTAGGGCGACAGGGAGTTCATGAGCAGTTCTTC	CASSLVGRQGVHEQFF
few	NA	TRBV30	TRBJ1-2	TGTGCCTGGAGTTACCAGAACTATGGCTACACCTTC	CAWSYQNYGYTF
few	NA	TRBV9	TRBJ1-1	TGTGCCAGCAGCGTAGCCGGGACAACTCTGATCTTCTTT	CASSVAGTTLIFF
NA	NA	TRBV29-1	TRBJ2-3	TGCAGCGTTGACTCCACAGATACGCAGTATTTT	CSVDSTDTQYF
NA	NA	TRBV9	TRBJ1-4	TGTGCCAGCAGCGTAGTTCCGGATGAAAAACTGTTTTTT	CASSVVPDEKLFF
few	NA	TRBV18	TRBJ1-5	TGTGCCAGCTCGCCCTTTCCACGGGGTGGGAATCAGCCCCAGCATTTT	CASSPFPRGGNQPQHF
NA	NA	TRBV18	TRBJ1-5	TGTGCCAGCTCGCCTGACAACCCGTTTAGCAATCAGCCCCAGCATTTT	CASSPDNPFSNQPQHF
few	NA	TRBV7-3	TRBJ2-7	TGTGCCAGCAGCTTACATCAGGAATTTTCCTACGAGCAGTACTTC	CASSLHQEFSYEQYF
few	NA	TRBV6-1	TRBJ1-1	TGTGCCAGCAGTTATCAACAGGGAACTGAAGCTTTCTTT	CASSYQQGTEAFF
NA	NA	TRBV9	TRBJ2-5	TGTGCCAGCAGCGTAGGTACCGGGACAAAGTACGGGACCCAGTACTTC	CASSVGTGTKYGTQYF
NA	NA	TRBV6-1	TRBJ2-7	TGTGCCAGCAGTGAAGCGGCTTTTGAGACTAGATTCTACGAGCAGTACTTC	CASSEAAFETRFYEQYF
few	TRBD2	TRBV9	TRBJ2-7	TGTGCCAGCAGCGGGGGACTAGCGGGCCGCTACGAGCAGTACTTC	CASSGGLAGRYEQYF
NA	TRBD1	TRBV28	TRBJ2-7	TGTGCCAGCAGTTCACCGGGTGGAGGACAGGGGTCCTACGAGCAGTACTTC	CASSSPGGGQGSYEQYF
few	NA	TRBV15	TRBJ2-5	TGTGCCACCAGCAGAGATAGGGGGCAAGAGACCCAGTACTTC	CATSRDRGQETQYF
NA	NA	TRBV28	TRBJ1-1	TGTGCCAGCAGTTTAGCAGGAATCGTGAACACTGAAGCTTTCTTT	CASSLAGIVNTEAFF
NA	TRBD2	TRBV4-2	TRBJ2-5	TGTGCCAGCAGCCAAGGACTAGCTGAGACCCAGTACTTC	CASSQGLAETQYF
NA	TRBD2	TRBV6-5	TRBJ2-1	TGTGCCAGCAGTTACCGGGGGGTATACAATGAGCAGTTCTTC	CASSYRGVYNEQFF
NA	NA	TRBV30	TRBJ2-7	TGTGCCTGGAGTCCATCCCAATTGGAGCAGTACTTC	CAWSPSQLEQYF